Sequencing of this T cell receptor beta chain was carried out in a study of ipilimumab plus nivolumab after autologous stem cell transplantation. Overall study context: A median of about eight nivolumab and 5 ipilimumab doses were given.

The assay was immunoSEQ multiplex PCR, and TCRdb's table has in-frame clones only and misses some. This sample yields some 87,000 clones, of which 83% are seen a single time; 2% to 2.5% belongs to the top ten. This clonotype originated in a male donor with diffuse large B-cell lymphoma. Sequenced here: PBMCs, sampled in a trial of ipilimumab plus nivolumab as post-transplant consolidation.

CDR3 DNA: TGTGCCAGCAGGGAGACGGGTCTGGTCTGGACGGATACGCAGTATTTT. It specifies CASRETGLVWTDTQYF. This chain joins TRBV2 and TRBJ2-3; D unclear. This CDR3 comprises 16 residues. Germline values: CDR1 SNHLY, CDR2 FYNNEI. The ends were cut back, 6 bases at V and 6 bases at J, with 22 bases in the middle.